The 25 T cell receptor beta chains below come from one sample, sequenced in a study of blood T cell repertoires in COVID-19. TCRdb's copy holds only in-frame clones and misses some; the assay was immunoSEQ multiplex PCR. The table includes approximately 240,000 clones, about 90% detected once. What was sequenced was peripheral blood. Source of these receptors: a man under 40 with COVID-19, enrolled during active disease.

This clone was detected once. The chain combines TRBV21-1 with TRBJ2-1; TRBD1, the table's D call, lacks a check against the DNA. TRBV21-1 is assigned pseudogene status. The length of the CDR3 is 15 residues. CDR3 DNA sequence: TGTGCCAGCAGCCCCCGGGACAGGGGGAGCGATGAGCAGTTCTTC. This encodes CASSPRDRGSDEQFF.

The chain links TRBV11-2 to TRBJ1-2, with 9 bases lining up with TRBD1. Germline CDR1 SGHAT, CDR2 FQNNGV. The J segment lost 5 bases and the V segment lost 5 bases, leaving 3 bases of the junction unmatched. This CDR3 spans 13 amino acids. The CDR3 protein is CASSTDRGYGYTF. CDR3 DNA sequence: TGTGCCAGCAGCACAGACAGGGGGTATGGCTACACCTTC.

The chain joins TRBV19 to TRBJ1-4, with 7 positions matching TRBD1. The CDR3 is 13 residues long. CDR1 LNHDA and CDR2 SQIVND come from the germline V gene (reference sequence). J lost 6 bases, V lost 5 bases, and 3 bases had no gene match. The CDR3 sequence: CASSHDRDEKLFF. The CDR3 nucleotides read TGTGCCAGTAGTCACGACAGGGATGAAAAACTGTTTTTT.

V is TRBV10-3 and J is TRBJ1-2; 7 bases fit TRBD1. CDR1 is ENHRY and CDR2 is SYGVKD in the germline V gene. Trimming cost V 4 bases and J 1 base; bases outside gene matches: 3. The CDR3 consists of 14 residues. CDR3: CAISGGDSNYGYTF. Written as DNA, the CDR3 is TGTGCCATCAGTGGCGGGGACAGTAACTATGGCTACACCTTC.

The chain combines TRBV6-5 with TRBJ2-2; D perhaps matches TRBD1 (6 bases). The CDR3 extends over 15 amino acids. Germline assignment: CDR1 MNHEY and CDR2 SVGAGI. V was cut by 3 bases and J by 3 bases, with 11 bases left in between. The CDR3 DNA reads TGTGCCAGCAGTTATCAGGGGCCGGACACCGGGGAGCTGTTTTTT. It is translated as CASSYQGPDTGELFF.

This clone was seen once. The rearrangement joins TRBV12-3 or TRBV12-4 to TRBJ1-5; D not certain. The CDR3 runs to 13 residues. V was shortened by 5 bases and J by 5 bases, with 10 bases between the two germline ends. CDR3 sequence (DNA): TGTGCCAGCAGTATCATAGAGGATCAGCCCCAGCATTTT. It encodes CASSIIEDQPQHF.

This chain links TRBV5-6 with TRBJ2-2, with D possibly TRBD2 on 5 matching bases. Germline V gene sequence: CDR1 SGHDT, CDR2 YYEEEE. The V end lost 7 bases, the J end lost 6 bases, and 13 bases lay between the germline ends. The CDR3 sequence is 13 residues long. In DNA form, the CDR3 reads TGTGCCAGCCGCCGGGGAGCGCCCGGGGAGCTGTTTTTT. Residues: CASRRGAPGELFF.

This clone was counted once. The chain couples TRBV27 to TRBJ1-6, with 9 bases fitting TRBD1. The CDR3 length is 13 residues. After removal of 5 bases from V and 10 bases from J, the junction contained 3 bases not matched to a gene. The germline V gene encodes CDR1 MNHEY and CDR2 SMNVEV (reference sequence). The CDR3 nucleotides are TGTGCCAGCAGTCCAGGACAGGGGTCACCCCTCCACTTT. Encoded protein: CASSPGQGSPLHF.

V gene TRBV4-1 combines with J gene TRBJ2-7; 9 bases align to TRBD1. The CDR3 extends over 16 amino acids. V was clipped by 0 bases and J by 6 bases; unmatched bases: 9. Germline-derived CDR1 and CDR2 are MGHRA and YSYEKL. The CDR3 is CASSQDHSDRGLEQYF. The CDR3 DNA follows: TGCGCCAGCAGCCAAGATCATTCGGACAGGGGCCTCGAGCAGTACTTC.

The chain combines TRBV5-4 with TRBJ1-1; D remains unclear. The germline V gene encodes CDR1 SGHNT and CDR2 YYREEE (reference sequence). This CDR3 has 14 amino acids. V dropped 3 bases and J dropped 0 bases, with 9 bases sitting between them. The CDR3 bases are TGTGCCAGCAGCTACGACACGATGAACACTGAAGCTTTCTTT. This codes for CASSYDTMNTEAFF.

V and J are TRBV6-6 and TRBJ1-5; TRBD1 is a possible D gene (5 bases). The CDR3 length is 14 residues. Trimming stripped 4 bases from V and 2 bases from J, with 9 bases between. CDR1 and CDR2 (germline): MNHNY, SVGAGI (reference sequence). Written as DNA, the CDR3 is TGTGCCAGCAGTTCGGGAGGGGGCAATCAGCCCCAGCATTTT. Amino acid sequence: CASSSGGGNQPQHF.

The CDR3 coding sequence is TGCAGCGTTGGCAGGACAGGGGGCGCGGAGTATGGCTACACCTTC. Its protein product is CSVGRTGGAEYGYTF. V and J are TRBV29-1 and TRBJ1-2; 11 bases map to TRBD1. V was pared by 4 bases and J by 5 bases, with 9 bases of the junction left unmatched. The CDR3 totals 15 residues. Per the germline V gene, CDR1 is SQVTM and CDR2 is ANQGSEA.

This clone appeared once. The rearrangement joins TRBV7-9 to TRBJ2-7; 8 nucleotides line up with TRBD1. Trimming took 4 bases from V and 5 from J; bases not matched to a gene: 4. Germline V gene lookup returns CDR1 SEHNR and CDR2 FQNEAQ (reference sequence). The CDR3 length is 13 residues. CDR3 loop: CASSYDRGHEQYF. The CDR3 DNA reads TGTGCCAGCAGCTATGACAGGGGCCACGAGCAGTACTTC.

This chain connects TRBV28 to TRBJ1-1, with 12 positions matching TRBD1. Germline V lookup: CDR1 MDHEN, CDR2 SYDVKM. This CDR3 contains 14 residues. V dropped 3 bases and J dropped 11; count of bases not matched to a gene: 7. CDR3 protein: CASSLGQGAAWAFF. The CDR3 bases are TGTGCCAGCAGTTTGGGACAGGGGGCGGCTTGGGCTTTCTTT.

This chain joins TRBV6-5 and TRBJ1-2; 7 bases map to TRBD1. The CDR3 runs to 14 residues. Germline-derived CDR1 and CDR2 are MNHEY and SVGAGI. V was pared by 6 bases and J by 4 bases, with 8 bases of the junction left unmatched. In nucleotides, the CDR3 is TGTGCCAGCAGGGGGACAGACCTCGGCTATGGCTACACCTTC. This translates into CASRGTDLGYGYTF.

For the CDR3, the DNA is TGCAGTGCTAGTGGCCCCGGGGGGGCCTCAGATACGCAGTATTTT. As protein: CSASGPGGASDTQYF. V gene TRBV20-1 combines with J gene TRBJ2-3; 8 bases align to TRBD2. Germline CDR1 DFQATT, CDR2 SNEGSKA (reference sequence). The CDR3 is 15 amino acids. V was pared by 3 bases and J by 4 bases, with 9 bases of the junction left unmatched.

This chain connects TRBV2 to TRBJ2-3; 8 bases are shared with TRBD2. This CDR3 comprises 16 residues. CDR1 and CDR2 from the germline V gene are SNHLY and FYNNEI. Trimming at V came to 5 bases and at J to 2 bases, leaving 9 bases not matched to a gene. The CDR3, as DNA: TGTGCCAGCAGTCCCGAAACTAGCGGAGTCACAGATACGCAGTATTTT. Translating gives CASSPETSGVTDTQYF.

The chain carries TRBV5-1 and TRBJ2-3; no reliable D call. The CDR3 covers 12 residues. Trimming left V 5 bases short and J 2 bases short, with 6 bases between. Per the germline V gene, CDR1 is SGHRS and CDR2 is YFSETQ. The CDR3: CASRQNTDTQYF. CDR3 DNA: TGCGCCAGCAGACAAAACACAGATACGCAGTATTTT.

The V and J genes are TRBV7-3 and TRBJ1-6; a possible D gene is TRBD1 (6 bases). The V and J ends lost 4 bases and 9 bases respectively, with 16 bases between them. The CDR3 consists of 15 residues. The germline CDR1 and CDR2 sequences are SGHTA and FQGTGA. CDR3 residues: CASSSQGGGGSPLHF. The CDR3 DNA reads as TGTGCCAGCAGCTCGCAAGGCGGGGGCGGTTCACCCCTCCACTTT.

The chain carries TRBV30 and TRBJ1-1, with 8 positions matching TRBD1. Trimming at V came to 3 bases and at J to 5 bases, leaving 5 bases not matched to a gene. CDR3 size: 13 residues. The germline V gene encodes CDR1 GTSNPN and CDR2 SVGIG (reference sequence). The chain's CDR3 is CAWRSTGDTEAFF. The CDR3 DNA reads TGTGCCTGGAGATCGACAGGGGATACTGAAGCTTTCTTT.

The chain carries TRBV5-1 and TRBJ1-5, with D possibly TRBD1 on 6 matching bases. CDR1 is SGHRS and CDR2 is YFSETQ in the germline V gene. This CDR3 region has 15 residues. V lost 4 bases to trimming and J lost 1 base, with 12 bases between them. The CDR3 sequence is CASSPQGSSNQPQHF. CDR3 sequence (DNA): TGCGCCAGCAGCCCCCAGGGGTCCAGCAATCAGCCCCAGCATTTT.

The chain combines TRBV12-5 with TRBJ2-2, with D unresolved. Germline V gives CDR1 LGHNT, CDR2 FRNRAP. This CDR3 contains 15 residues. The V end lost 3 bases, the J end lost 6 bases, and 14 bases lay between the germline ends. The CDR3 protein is CASGFATTYPGELFF. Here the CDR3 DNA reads TGTGCTAGTGGTTTTGCGACAACGTACCCCGGGGAGCTGTTTTTT.

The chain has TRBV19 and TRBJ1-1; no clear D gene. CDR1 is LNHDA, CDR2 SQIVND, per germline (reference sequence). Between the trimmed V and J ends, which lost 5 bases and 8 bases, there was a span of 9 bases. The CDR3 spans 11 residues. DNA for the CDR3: TGTGCCAGTAGTTCCAGTATAGAAGCTTTCTTT. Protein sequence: CASSSSIEAFF.

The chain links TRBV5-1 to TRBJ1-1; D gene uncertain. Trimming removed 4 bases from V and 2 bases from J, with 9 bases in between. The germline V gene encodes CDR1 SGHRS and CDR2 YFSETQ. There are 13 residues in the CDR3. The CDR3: CASSRDLNTEAFF. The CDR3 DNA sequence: TGCGCCAGCAGCCGGGATCTTAACACTGAAGCTTTCTTT.

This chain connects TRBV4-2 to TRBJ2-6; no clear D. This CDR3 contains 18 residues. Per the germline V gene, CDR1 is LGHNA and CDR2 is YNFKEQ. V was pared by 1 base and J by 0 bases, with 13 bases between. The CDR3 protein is CASSQVAVSSSGANVLTF. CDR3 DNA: TGTGCCAGCAGCCAAGTGGCGGTGAGTTCCTCTGGGGCCAACGTCCTGACTTTC.